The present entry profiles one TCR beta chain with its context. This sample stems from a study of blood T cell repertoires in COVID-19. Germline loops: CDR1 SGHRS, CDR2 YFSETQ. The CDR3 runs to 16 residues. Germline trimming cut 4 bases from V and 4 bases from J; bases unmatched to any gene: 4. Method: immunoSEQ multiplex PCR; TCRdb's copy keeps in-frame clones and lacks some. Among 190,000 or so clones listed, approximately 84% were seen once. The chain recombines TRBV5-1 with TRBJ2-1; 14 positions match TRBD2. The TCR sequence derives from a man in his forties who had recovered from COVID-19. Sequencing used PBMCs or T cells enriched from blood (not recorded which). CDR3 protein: CASSEGTSGGYNEQFF. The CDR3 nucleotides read TGCGCCAGCAGCGAGGGGACTAGCGGGGGTTACAATGAGCAGTTCTTC.